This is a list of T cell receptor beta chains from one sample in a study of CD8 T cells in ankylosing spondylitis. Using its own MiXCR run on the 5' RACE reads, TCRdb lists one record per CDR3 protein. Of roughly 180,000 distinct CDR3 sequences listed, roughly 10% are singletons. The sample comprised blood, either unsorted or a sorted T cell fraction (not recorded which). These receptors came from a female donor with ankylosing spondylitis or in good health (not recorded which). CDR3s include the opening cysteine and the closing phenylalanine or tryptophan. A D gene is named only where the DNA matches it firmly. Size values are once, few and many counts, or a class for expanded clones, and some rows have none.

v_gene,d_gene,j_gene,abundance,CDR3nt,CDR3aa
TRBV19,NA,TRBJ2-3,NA,TGTGCCAGTAGTCCAGCTATTAGCGGCACAGATACGCAGTATTTT,CASSPAISGTDTQYF
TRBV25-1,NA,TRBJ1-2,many,TGTGCCAGCAGTGAGCTGGGACCGAACTATGGCTACACCTTC,CASSELGPNYGYTF
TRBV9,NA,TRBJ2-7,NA,TGTGCCAGCAGTAGAGCGGGACAGGTCTTAGACGAGCAGTACTTC,CASSRAGQVLDEQYF
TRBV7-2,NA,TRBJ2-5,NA,TGTGCCAGCAGCTTAAGATTAGGCGGCGGTCCCGAGACCCAGTACTTC,CASSLRLGGGPETQYF
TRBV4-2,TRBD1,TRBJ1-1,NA,TGTGCCAGCAGCCCCCTCGGACAGGGAGAGAACACTGAAGCTTTCTTT,CASSPLGQGENTEAFF
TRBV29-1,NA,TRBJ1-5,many,TGCAGCGTTTTACAGGGTGGTGGGAATCAGCCCCAGCATTTT,CSVLQGGGNQPQHF
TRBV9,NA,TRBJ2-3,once,TGTGCCAGCAGCGAGGGGGCTAGCGGCACAGATACGCAGTATTTT,CASSEGASGTDTQYF
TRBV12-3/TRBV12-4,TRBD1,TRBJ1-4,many,TGTGCCAGCAGTTTACAGGGACAGGGCAACAAACTGTTTTTT,CASSLQGQGNKLFF
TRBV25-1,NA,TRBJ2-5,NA,TGTGCCAGCAGCGACGACAGGGAGACCCAGTACTTC,CASSDDRETQYF
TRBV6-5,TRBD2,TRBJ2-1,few,TGTGCCAGCAGTTACACTAGCGCAAGCTCCTACAATGAGCAGTTCTTC,CASSYTSASSYNEQFF
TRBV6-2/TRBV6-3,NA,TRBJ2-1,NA,TGTGCCAGCAGTTACTTGGGGGAGACCTACAATGAGCAGTTCTTC,CASSYLGETYNEQFF